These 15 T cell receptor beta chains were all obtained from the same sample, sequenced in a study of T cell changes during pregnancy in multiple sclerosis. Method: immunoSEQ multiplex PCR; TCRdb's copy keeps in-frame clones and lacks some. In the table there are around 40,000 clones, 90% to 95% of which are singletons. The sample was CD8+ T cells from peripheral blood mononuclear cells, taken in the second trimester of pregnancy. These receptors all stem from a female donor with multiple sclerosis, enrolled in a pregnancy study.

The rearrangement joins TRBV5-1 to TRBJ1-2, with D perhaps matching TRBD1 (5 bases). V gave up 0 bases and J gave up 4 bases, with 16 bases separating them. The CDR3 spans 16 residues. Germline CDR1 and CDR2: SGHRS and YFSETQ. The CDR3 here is CASSLGTGGMLYGYTF. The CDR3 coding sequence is TGCGCCAGCAGCTTGGGAACGGGGGGAATGCTCTATGGCTACACCTTC.

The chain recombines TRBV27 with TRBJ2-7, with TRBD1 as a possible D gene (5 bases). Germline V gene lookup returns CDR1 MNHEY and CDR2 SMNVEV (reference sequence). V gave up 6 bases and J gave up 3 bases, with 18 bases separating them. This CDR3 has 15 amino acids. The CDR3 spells CASSLQGRADYEQYF. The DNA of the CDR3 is TGTGCCAGCAGCCTCCAGGGCCGGGCGGACTACGAGCAGTACTTC.

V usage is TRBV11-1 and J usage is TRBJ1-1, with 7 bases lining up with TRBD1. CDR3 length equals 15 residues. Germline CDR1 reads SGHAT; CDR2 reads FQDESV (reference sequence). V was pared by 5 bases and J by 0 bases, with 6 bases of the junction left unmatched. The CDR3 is CASSKRDRVNTEAFF. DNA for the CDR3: TGTGCCAGCAGCAAAAGAGACAGGGTGAACACTGAAGCTTTCTTT. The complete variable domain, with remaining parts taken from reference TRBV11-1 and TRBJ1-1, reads EAEVAQSPRYKITEKSQAVAFWCDPISGHATLYWYRQILGQGPELLVQFQDESVVDDSQLPKDRFSAERLKGVDSTLKIQPAELGDSAMYLCASSKRDRVNTEAFFGQGTRLTVV.

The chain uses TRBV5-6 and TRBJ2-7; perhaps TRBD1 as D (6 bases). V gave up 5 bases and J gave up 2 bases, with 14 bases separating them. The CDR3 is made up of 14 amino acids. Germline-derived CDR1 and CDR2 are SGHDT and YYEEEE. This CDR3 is CASRPTGTPYEQYF. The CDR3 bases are TGTGCCAGCAGGCCCACCGGGACACCCTACGAGCAGTACTTC.

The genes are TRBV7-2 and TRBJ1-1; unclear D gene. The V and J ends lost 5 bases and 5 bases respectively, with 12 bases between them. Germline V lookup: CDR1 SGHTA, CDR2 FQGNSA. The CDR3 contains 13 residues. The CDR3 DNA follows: TGTGCCAGCAGCCCCGGGTTGGGTACTGAAGCTTTCTTT. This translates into CASSPGLGTEAFF. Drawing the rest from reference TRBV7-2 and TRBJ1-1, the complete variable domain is GAGVSQSPSNKVTEKGKDVELRCDPISGHTALYWYRQSLGQGLEFLIYFQGNSAPDKSGLPSDRFSAERTGGSVSTLTIQRTQQEDSAVYLCASSPGLGTEAFFGQGTRLTVV.

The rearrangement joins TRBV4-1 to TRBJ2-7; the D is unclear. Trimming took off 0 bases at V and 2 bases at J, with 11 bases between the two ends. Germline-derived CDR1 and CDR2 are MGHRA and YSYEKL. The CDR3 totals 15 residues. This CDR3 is CASSQEETHAYEQYF. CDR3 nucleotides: TGCGCCAGCAGCCAAGAGGAGACGCACGCCTACGAGCAGTACTTC.

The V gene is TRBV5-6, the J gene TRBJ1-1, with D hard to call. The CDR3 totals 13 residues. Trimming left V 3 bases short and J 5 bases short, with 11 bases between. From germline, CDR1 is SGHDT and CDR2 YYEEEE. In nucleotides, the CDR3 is TGTGCCAGCAGCTACGGCACCGGGACTGAAGCTTTCTTT. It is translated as CASSYGTGTEAFF.

The CDR3 spells CASSDEVSLPASYNSPLHF. CDR3 bases: TGTGCCAGCAGTGACGAAGTCAGTTTACCCGCCTCCTATAATTCACCCCTCCACTTT. The chain couples TRBV6-1 to TRBJ1-6; the D is unclear. CDR1 is MNHNS, CDR2 SASEGT, per germline. The CDR3 has 19 amino acids. The V end lost 3 bases, the J end lost 0 bases, and 18 bases lay between the germline ends.

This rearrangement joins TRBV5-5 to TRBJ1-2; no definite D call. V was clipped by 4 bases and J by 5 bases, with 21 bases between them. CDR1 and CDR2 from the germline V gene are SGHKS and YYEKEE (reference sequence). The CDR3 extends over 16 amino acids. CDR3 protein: CASSPRPSLVGYGYTF. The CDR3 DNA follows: TGTGCCAGCAGCCCCCGACCTAGCCTCGTCGGATATGGCTACACCTTC.

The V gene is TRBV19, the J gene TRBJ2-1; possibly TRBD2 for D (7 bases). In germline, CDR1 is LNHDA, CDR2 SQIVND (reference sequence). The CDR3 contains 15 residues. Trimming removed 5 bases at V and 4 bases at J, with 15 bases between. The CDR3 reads CASSVVRGAYNEQFF. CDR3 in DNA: TGTGCCAGTAGTGTGGTTCGGGGGGCATACAATGAGCAGTTCTTC.

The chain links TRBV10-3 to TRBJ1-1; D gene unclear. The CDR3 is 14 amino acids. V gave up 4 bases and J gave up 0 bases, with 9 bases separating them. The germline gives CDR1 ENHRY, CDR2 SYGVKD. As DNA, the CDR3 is TGTGCCATCAGTGTGGGCAGACTGAACACTGAAGCTTTCTTT. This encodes CAISVGRLNTEAFF.

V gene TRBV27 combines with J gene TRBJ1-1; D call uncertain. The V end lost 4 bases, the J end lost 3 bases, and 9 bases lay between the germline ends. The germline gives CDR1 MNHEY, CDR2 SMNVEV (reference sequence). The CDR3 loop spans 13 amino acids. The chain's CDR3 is CASSSVQDTEAFF. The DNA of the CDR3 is TGTGCCAGCAGTTCAGTCCAGGACACTGAAGCTTTCTTT.

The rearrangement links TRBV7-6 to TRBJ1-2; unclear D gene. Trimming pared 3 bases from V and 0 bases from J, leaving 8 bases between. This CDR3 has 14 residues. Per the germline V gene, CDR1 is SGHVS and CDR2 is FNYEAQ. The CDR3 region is CASSLWGANYGYTF. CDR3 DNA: TGTGCCAGCAGCTTGTGGGGAGCTAACTATGGCTACACCTTC. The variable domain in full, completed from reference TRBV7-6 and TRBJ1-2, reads GAGVSQSPRYKVTKRGQDVALRCDPISGHVSLYWYRQALGQGPEFLTYFNYEAQQDKSGLPNDRFSAERPEGSISTLTIQRTEQRDSAMYRCASSLWGANYGYTFGSGTRLTVV.

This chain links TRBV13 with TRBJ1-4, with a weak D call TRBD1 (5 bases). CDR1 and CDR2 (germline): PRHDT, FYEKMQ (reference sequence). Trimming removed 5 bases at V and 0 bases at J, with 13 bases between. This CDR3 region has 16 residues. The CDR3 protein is CASSQQGEATNEKLFF. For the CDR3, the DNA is TGTGCCAGCAGCCAGCAAGGGGAGGCAACTAATGAAAAACTGTTTTTT.

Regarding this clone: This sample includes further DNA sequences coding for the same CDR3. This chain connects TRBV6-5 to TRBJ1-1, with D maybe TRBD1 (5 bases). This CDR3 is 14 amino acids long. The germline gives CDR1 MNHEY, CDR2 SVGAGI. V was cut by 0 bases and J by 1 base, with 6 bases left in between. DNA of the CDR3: TGTGCCAGCAGTTACTCTAGGGGGAACACTGAAGCTTTCTTT. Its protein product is CASSYSRGNTEAFF.